This T cell receptor beta chain is drawn from a study of OX40 agonist ivuxolimab in advanced cancers. The wider study: Ivuxolimab, an agonistic anti-OX40 (CD134) antibody, was given to patients. A partial response was reached by three patients: one with hepatocellular carcinoma and two with cutaneous melanoma.

Study-wide results and caveats: Both CD4+ and CD8+ T cell populations in blood had undergone clonal expansion by week 6 at 0.1 to 3.0 mg/kg. Compared with CD4+, CD8+ T cells on average had more expanded clones.

As to this clone: Its antigen remains unknown.

Assay used: immunoSEQ multiplex PCR; TCRdb lists only in-frame clones, some missing. The sample lists 70,000 or so clones; approximately 86% were seen once. The sequence derives from an adult with an advanced solid tumor such as melanoma, head and neck, liver or kidney cancer. Sequenced material: CD4+ or CD8+ T cells sorted from blood, taken in a trial of the OX40 agonist ivuxolimab.

This CDR3 is CSGSGERTEAFF. The CDR3, as DNA: TGCAGCGGTTCGGGGGAAAGGACTGAAGCTTTCTTT. V usage is TRBV29-1 and J usage is TRBJ1-1; weak D call: TRBD1 (5 bases). CDR3 length: 12 residues. Trimming removed 7 bases from V and 5 bases from J, with 14 bases in between. Germline CDR1 SQVTM, CDR2 ANQGSEA.